This paragraph covers one TCR beta chain sequence. Sample treatment: oral pan-JAK inhibitor, 5-10 mg twice daily. The data are from a study of CD8+ T cells in alopecia areata. CDR3 length: 12 residues. Germline CDR1 reads GTSNPN; CDR2 reads SVGIG (reference sequence). V was shortened by 1 base and J by 4 bases, with 7 bases between the two germline ends. Isolated RNA was reverse transcribed into cDNA used as the sequencing template. Sequenced by immunoSEQ multiplex PCR; TCRdb stores in-frame clones only, minus some. The profile covers some 200,000 clones, with about three fifths appearing a single time and approximately 3.3% taken by the ten largest.

The chain uses TRBV30 and TRBJ2-5; D is uncertain. Sequencing was performed on CD4+ T cells sorted from blood, taken at week 4, from a patient treated with tofacitinib. This sequence was found in a human donor with alopecia areata. CDR3 residues: CAWSEGRETQYF. In DNA, the CDR3 is TGTGCCTGGAGTGAAGGCAGAGAGACCCAGTACTTC.